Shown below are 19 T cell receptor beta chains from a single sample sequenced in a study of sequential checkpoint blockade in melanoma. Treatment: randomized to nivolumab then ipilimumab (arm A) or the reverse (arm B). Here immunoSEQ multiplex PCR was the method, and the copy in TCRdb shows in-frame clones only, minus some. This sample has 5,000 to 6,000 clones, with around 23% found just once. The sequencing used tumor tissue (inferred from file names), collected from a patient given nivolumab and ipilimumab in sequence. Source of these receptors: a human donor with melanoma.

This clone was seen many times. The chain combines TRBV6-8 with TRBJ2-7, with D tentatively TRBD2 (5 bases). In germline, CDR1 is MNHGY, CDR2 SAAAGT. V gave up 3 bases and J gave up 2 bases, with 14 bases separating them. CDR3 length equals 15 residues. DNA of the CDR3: TGTGCCAGCAGTTATATGGGAACCGGGACCTACGAGCAGTACTTC. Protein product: CASSYMGTGTYEQYF.

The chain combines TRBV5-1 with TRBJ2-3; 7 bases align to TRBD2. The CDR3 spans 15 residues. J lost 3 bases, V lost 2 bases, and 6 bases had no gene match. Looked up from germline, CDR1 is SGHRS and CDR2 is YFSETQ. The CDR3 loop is CASSFWTGGTDTQYF. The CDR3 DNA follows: TGCGCCAGCAGCTTCTGGACGGGGGGTACAGATACGCAGTATTTT.

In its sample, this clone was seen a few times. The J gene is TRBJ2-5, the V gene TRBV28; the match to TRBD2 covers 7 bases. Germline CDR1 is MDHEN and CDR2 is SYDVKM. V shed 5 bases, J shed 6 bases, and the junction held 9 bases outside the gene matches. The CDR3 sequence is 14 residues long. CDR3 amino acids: CASSASGTKKTQYF. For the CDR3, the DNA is TGTGCCAGCAGTGCTTCCGGGACTAAAAAGACCCAGTACTTC.

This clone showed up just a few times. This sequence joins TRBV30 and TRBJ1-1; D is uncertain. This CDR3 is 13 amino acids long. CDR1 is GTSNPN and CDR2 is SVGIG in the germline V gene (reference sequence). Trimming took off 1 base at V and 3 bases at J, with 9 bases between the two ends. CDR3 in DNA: TGTGCCTGGAGTGAGGGTAGGCACACTGAAGCTTTCTTT. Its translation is CAWSEGRHTEAFF.

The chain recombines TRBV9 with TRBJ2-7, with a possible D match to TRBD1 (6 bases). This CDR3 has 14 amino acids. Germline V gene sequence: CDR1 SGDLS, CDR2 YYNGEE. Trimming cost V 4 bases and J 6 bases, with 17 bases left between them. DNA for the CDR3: TGTGCCAGCAGCTCTCGCCCCTTAGGGGGCGAGCAGTACTTC. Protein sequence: CASSSRPLGGEQYF.

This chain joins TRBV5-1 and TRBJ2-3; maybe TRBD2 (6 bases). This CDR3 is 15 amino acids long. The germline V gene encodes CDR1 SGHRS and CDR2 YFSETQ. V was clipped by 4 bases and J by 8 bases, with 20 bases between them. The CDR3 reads CASSLISRDSGTQYF. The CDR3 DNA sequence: TGCGCCAGCAGCCTTATATCGCGGGATAGCGGTACGCAGTATTTT.

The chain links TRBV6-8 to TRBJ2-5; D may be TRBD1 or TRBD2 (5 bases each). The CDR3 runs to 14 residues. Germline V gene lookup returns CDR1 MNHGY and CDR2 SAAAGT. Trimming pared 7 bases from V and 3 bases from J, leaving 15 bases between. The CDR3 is CASTPGQGEETQYF. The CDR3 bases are TGTGCCAGCACCCCAGGGCAGGGAGAAGAGACCCAGTACTTC.

In nucleotides, the CDR3 is TGTGCTCATGACAGGGGGCGAGAGACCCAGTACTTC. This gives the protein CAHDRGRETQYF. The chain uses TRBV30 and TRBJ2-5; 10 bases line up with TRBD1. CDR1 is GTSNPN and CDR2 is SVGIG in the germline V gene (reference sequence). The CDR3 is 12 amino acids.

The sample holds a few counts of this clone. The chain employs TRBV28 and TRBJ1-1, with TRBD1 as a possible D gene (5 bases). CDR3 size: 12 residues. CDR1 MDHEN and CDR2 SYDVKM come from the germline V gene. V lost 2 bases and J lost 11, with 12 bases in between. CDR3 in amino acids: CASSLGAAWAFF. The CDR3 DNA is TGTGCCAGCAGTTTAGGGGCCGCCTGGGCTTTCTTT.

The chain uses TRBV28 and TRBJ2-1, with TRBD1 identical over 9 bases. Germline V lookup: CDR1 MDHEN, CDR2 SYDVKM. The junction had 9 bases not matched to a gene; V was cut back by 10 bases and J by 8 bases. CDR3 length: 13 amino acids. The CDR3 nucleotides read TGTGCCATCAGACAGGGGGGGTTCGATGAGCAGTTCTTC. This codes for CAIRQGGFDEQFF.

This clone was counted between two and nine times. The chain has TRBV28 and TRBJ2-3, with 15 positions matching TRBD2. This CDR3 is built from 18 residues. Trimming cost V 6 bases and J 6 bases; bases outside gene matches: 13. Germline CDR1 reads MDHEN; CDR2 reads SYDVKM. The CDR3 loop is CASRTPTGTSGGFDTQYF. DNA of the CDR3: TGTGCCAGCAGGACCCCCACCGGGACTAGCGGGGGGTTCGATACGCAGTATTTT.

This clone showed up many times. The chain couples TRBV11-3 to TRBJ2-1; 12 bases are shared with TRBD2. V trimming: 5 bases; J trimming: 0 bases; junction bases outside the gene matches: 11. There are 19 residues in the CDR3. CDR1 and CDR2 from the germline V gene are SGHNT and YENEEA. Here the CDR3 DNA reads TGTGCCAGCAGCGTAAAAACAAGGACTAGCGGGGCCTCCTACAATGAGCAGTTCTTC. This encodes CASSVKTRTSGASYNEQFF.

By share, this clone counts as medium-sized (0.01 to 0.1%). This chain's CDR3 is CASSEAQISQGSTEAFF. CDR3 nucleotides: TGTGCCAGCAGTGAAGCGCAAATTTCTCAGGGAAGCACTGAAGCTTTCTTT. The chain combines TRBV6-1 with TRBJ1-1, with a weak D call TRBD1 (5 bases). This CDR3 contains 17 residues. V gave up 0 bases and J gave up 4 bases, with 18 bases separating them. Germline loops: CDR1 MNHNS, CDR2 SASEGT.

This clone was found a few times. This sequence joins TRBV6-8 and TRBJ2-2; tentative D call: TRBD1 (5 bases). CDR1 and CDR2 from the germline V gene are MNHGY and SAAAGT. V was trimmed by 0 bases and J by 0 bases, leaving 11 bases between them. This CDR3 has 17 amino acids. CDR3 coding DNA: TGTGCCAGCAGTTACTCTCGCGGCAGGGCGAACACCGGGGAGCTGTTTTTT. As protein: CASSYSRGRANTGELFF.

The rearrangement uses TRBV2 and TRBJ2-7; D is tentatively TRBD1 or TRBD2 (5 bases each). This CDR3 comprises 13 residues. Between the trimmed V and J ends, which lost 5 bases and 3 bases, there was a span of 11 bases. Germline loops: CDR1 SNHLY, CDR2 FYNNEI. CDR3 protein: CASSWDAYYEQYF. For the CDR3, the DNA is TGTGCCAGCAGTTGGGACGCTTACTACGAGCAGTACTTC.

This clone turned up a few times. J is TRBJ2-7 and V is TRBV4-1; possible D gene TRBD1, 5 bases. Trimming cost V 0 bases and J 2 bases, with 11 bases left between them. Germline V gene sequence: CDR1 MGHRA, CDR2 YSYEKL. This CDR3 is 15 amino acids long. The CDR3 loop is CASSQDRGRPYEQYF. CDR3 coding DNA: TGCGCCAGCAGCCAAGATAGGGGCAGGCCCTACGAGCAGTACTTC.

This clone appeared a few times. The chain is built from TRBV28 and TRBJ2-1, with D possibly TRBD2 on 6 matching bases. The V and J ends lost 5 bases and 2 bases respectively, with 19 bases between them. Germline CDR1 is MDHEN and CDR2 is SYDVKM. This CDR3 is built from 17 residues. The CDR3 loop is CASSAGRRDLPYNEQFF. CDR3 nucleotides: TGTGCCAGCAGTGCGGGTCGGCGGGACCTTCCCTACAATGAGCAGTTCTTC. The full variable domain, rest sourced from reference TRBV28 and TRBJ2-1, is DVKVTQSSRYLVKRTGEKVFLECVQDMDHENMFWYRQDPGLGLRLIYFSYDVKMKEKGDIPEGYSVSREKKERFSLILESASTNQTSMYLCASSAGRRDLPYNEQFFGPGTRLTVL.

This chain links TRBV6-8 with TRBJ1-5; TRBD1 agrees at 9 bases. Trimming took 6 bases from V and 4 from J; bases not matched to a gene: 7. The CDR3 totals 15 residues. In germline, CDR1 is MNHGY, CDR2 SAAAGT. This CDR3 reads CASSKTGGGNQPQHF. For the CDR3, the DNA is TGTGCCAGCAGCAAGACAGGGGGAGGTAATCAGCCCCAGCATTTT.

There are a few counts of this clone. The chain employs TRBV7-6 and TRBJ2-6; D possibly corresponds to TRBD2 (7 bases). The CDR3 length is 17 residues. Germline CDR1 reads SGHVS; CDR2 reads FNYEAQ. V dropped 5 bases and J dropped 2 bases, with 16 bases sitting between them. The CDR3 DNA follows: TGTGCCAGCAGCACCACCCCGGGGGGCGCTGGGGCCAACGTCCTGACTTTC. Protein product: CASSTTPGGAGANVLTF.